The next 26 T cell receptor beta chains were all read from a single sample in a study of low-dose radiotherapy and immunotherapy resistance in tumors. TRAV- and TRBV-specific primers were used for first-strand cDNA, which covered alpha and beta chains. Over roughly 20 PCR cycles, TCRs were amplified from a constant-region primer and V-primer adapter. Each CDR3 protein gets one entry after TCRdb re-called the reads with MiXCR. The sample has 15,000 to 20,000 distinct CDR3 sequences, about 70% seen once. Every receptor here comes from a human donor with advanced metastatic prostate, ovarian, gallbladder or colorectal cancer (not recorded which). This table probably holds off-target reads from a library built for another chain.

The V gene is TRBV11-2, the J gene TRBJ2-1, with 9 positions matching TRBD2. Germline values: CDR1 SGHAT, CDR2 FQNNGV. V dropped 5 bases and J dropped 2; count of bases not matched to a gene: 4. The CDR3 runs 15 residues. The CDR3 here is CASSQIAGAYNEQFF. CDR3 DNA: TGTGCCAGCAGCCAAATAGCGGGAGCCTACAATGAGCAGTTCTTC.

This chain uses TRBV5-8 with TRBJ1-5, with D hard to call. Germline V gene data show CDR1 as SGHTS and CDR2 as YDEGEE. The V end was cut by 4 bases, the J end by 9 bases, with 11 bases between. The CDR3 sequence is 12 residues long. CDR3 region: CASSRNRPPQHF. The CDR3 DNA sequence: TGTGCCAGCAGCCGAAACCGTCCGCCCCAGCATTTT.

This clonotype was picked up a small number of times. This sequence joins TRBV6-6 and TRBJ2-3; a weak D match, TRBD1 (5 bases). V shed 2 bases and J shed 0 bases, with 9 bases lying between them. The germline V gene has CDR1 MNHNY and CDR2 SVGAGI (reference sequence). The CDR3 loop spans 15 amino acids. The CDR3 nucleotides are TGTGCCAGCAGTTACGGGGCAGGGAGCACAGATACGCAGTATTTT. It translates to CASSYGAGSTDTQYF.

The chain links TRBV13 to TRBJ2-7; TRBD1 agrees at 8 bases. The length of the CDR3 is 12 residues. Per the germline V gene, CDR1 is PRHDT and CDR2 is FYEKMQ (reference sequence). The V gene end was trimmed by 4 bases and the J gene end by 7 bases; junction bases not matched to a gene: 3. The CDR3 loop is CASSWTGSEQYF. The CDR3 nucleotides read TGTGCCAGCAGCTGGACAGGGTCGGAGCAGTACTTC.

The chain recombines TRBV5-4 with TRBJ2-2; D perhaps matches TRBD2 (5 bases). CDR1 SGHNT and CDR2 YYREEE come from the germline V gene (reference sequence). The CDR3 extends over 14 amino acids. The germline V and J ends were trimmed by 0 bases and 4 bases, with 7 bases remaining between them. CDR3 in DNA: TGTGCCAGCAGCTTGGGCGGGTCCACCGGGGAGCTGTTTTTT. Amino acids: CASSLGGSTGELFF.

This chain uses TRBV27 with TRBJ2-5, with a weak D call TRBD1 (6 bases). CDR1 is MNHEY and CDR2 is SMNVEV in the germline V gene (reference sequence). The CDR3 extends over 14 amino acids. Trimming cost V 5 bases and J 1 base, with 11 bases left between them. CDR3 in amino acids: CASSTPTGQETQYF. CDR3 nucleotides: TGTGCCAGCAGTACCCCGACAGGCCAAGAGACCCAGTACTTC.

The rearrangement joins TRBV28 to TRBJ1-1; TRBD1 is a possible D gene (6 bases). The CDR3 consists of 14 residues. V was trimmed by 2 bases and J by 5 bases, leaving 12 bases between them. Germline V gene sequence: CDR1 MDHEN, CDR2 SYDVKM. CDR3 DNA: TGTGCCAGCAGTTTAACAGCGAGGGGGACTGAAGCTTTCTTT. Encoded protein: CASSLTARGTEAFF.

CDR3 protein: CASSQVGNQETQYF. CDR3 nucleotide sequence: TGTGCCAGCAGCCAAGTAGGAAACCAAGAGACCCAGTACTTC. The gene calls are TRBV14 and TRBJ2-5; D unclear. Trimming cost V 1 base and J 0 bases, with 6 bases left between them. In germline, CDR1 is SGHDN, CDR2 FVKESK. The CDR3 is made up of 14 amino acids. The full variable domain, completed using reference TRBV14 and TRBJ2-5, is EAGVTQFPSHSVIEKGQTVTLRCDPISGHDNLYWYRRVMGKEIKFLLHFVKESKQDESGMPNNRFLAERTGGTYSTLKVQPAELEDSGVYFCASSQVGNQETQYFGPGTRLLVL.

The CDR3 sequence: CASSYTTTSYEQYF. Written as DNA, the CDR3 is TGTGCCAGCAGTTACACAACCACATCCTACGAGCAGTACTTC. The V gene is TRBV6-2 or TRBV6-3, the J gene TRBJ2-7; D is unresolved. Germline CDR1 MNHEY, CDR2 SVGEGT. The CDR3 spans 14 residues. Between the trimmed V and J ends, which lost 2 bases and 1 base, there was a span of 9 bases.

The gene calls are TRBV6-2 or TRBV6-3 and TRBJ1-1; D gene unclear. V lost 2 bases to trimming and J lost 9 bases, with 10 bases between them. This CDR3 spans 12 amino acids. Germline V lookup: CDR1 MNHEY, CDR2 SVGEGT. In DNA, the CDR3 is TGTGCCAGCAGTTACGGGAGGGTCAAAGCTTTCTTT. It translates to CASSYGRVKAFF.

The chain is built from TRBV7-9 and TRBJ2-7, with D possibly matching TRBD2 (6 bases). The CDR3 is 13 amino acids. Deletions cut 5 bases from V and 6 bases from J, with 14 bases between. CDR1 and CDR2 (germline): SEHNR, FQNEAQ (reference sequence). Here the CDR3 DNA reads TGTGCCAGCAGCCCCGGGGGTCTTTCCGAGCAGTACTTC. Translation gives CASSPGGLSEQYF. The full variable domain, in which reference TRBV7-9 and TRBJ2-7 provide the parts outside the CDR3, is DTGVSQNPRHKITKRGQNVTFRCDPISEHNRLYWYRQTLGQGPEFLTYFQNEAQLEKSRLLSDRFSAERPKGSFSTLEIQRTEQGDSAMYLCASSPGGLSEQYFGPGTRLTVT.

This chain links TRBV20-1 with TRBJ2-4; no reliable D call. Germline values: CDR1 DFQATT, CDR2 SNEGSKA (reference sequence). V gave up 3 bases and J gave up 4 bases, with 13 bases separating them. The CDR3 is made up of 14 amino acids. In nucleotides, the CDR3 is TGCAGTGCTAGTGTCGGAGTCGGGAAAAACATTCAGTACTTC. This codes for CSASVGVGKNIQYF.

This sequence joins TRBV29-1 and TRBJ2-3; D call uncertain. Germline CDR1 SQVTM, CDR2 ANQGSEA. Trimming stripped 2 bases from V and 3 bases from J, with 9 bases between. This CDR3 has 13 residues. CDR3 DNA sequence: TGCAGCGTTGAAAGGCAAGGAACAGATACGCAGTATTTT. Its protein is CSVERQGTDTQYF.

J is TRBJ2-1 and V is TRBV20-1; D may be TRBD1 (5 bases). Trimming removed 2 bases from V and 3 bases from J, with 11 bases in between. Germline-derived CDR1 and CDR2 are DFQATT and SNEGSKA (reference sequence). The CDR3 has 14 amino acids. The CDR3 DNA reads as TGCAGTGCTAGACAGGGTATTCACTACAATGAGCAGTTCTTC. The encoded protein is CSARQGIHYNEQFF.

This clonotype qualifies as medium-sized. This chain links TRBV28 with TRBJ2-3; TRBD1 is a possible D gene (5 bases). Trimming stripped 2 bases from V and 2 bases from J, with 8 bases between. Germline values: CDR1 MDHEN, CDR2 SYDVKM. This CDR3 has 14 amino acids. DNA of the CDR3: TGTGCCAGCAGTTTAGACAGTTACACAGATACGCAGTATTTT. This encodes CASSLDSYTDTQYF.

This clonotype was seen a single time. This chain joins TRBV29-1 and TRBJ1-1, with D perhaps matching TRBD1 (5 bases). CDR1 is SQVTM and CDR2 is ANQGSEA in the germline V gene. CDR3 length: 12 amino acids. With 6 bases removed from V and 8 bases from J, the gap between germline ends came to 16 bases. The CDR3 DNA follows: TGCAGCGTCATCCGGTCCGGGGGAGAAGCTTTCTTT. It yields the protein CSVIRSGGEAFF.

The rearrangement joins TRBV7-2 to TRBJ2-2; TRBD2 agrees at 8 bases. V shed 0 bases and J 5 bases; nucleotides not matched to a gene: 2. There are 15 residues in the CDR3. The germline gives CDR1 SGHTA, CDR2 FQGNSA. CDR3 residues: CASSLAGGGTGELFF. DNA for the CDR3: TGTGCCAGCAGCTTAGCGGGCGGGGGGACCGGGGAGCTGTTTTTT. The whole variable domain, remainder taken from reference TRBV7-2 and TRBJ2-2, is GAGVSQSPSNKVTEKGKDVELRCDPISGHTALYWYRQSLGQGLEFLIYFQGNSAPDKSGLPSDRFSAERTGGSVSTLTIQRTQQEDSAVYLCASSLAGGGTGELFFGEGSRLTVL.

The chain uses TRBV28 and TRBJ1-2, with TRBD1 as a possible D gene (5 bases). This CDR3 has 14 amino acids. Germline V gene lookup returns CDR1 MDHEN and CDR2 SYDVKM. The V and J ends lost 5 bases and 3 bases respectively, with 13 bases between them. CDR3 DNA sequence: TGTGCCAGCAGTGCGCCCGGGACCGACTATGGCTACACCTTC. This encodes CASSAPGTDYGYTF.

This chain connects TRBV19 to TRBJ2-2, with 7 positions matching TRBD1. The CDR3 spans 14 residues. The J segment lost 7 bases and the V segment lost 7 bases, leaving 9 bases of the junction unmatched. Germline V lookup: CDR1 LNHDA, CDR2 SQIVND (reference sequence). The CDR3 sequence is CASNPHRGYGELFF. CDR3 DNA: TGTGCCAGTAATCCCCACAGGGGATACGGGGAGCTGTTTTTT.

This clonotype came up once. This chain connects TRBV6-2 or TRBV6-3 to TRBJ2-2; unclear D gene. V dropped 7 bases and J dropped 6 bases, with 15 bases sitting between them. The CDR3 extends over 14 amino acids. The V gene's germline CDR1 is MNHEY and CDR2 SVGEGT. CDR3 amino acids: CASTKEGLAGELFF. The CDR3 region has the DNA TGTGCCAGCACCAAGGAAGGGTTGGCCGGGGAGCTGTTTTTT.

The chain employs TRBV5-4 and TRBJ2-5, with unresolved D. CDR3 length: 11 amino acids. V gave up 4 bases and J gave up 5 bases, with 6 bases separating them. CDR1 is SGHNT and CDR2 is YYREEE in the germline V gene (reference sequence). The CDR3 is CASSGLETQYF. CDR3 DNA sequence: TGTGCCAGCAGCGGTTTGGAGACCCAGTACTTC.

The chain is built from TRBV6-6 and TRBJ1-2; D gene unclear. This CDR3 comprises 12 residues. Trimming took 10 bases from V and 2 from J, leaving 11 bases between them. Germline V CDR1 and CDR2: MNHNY, SVGAGI (reference sequence). CDR3 residues: CATRLGNYGYTF. DNA for the CDR3: TGTGCCACGAGGTTGGGGAACTATGGCTACACCTTC.

This chain uses TRBV12-3 or TRBV12-4 with TRBJ2-5; maybe TRBD1 (6 bases). Trimming pared 3 bases from V and 4 bases from J, leaving 15 bases between. The CDR3 length is 15 residues. CDR3 sequence reads: CASSFSRGARETQYF. CDR3 nucleotides: TGTGCCAGCAGTTTCTCCAGGGGCGCGAGAGAGACCCAGTACTTC.

The chain has TRBV2 and TRBJ2-3; a possible D gene is TRBD2 (6 bases). V lost 3 bases, J lost 1 base, and 14 bases lay in between. The CDR3 has 16 amino acids. The germline V gene encodes CDR1 SNHLY and CDR2 FYNNEI. The CDR3 here is CASSEWLAEGTDTQYF. CDR3 nucleotide sequence: TGTGCCAGCAGTGAGTGGTTAGCGGAAGGCACAGATACGCAGTATTTT.

By sample share, this clonotype is medium-sized. The genes are TRBV28 and TRBJ2-1, with 10 nucleotides matching TRBD1. This CDR3 has 16 residues. The junction had 7 bases not matched to a gene; V was cut back by 6 bases and J by 2 bases. Germline V gene data show CDR1 as MDHEN and CDR2 as SYDVKM. Here the CDR3 DNA reads TGTGCCAGCAGGGTGGACAGGGGGTTTACCTACAATGAGCAGTTCTTC. It translates to CASRVDRGFTYNEQFF.

This chain connects TRBV6-5 to TRBJ2-5; D may be TRBD2 (6 bases). This CDR3 comprises 16 residues. Germline loops: CDR1 MNHEY, CDR2 SVGAGI. V was pared by 5 bases and J by 1 base, with 17 bases between. Here the CDR3 DNA reads TGTGCCAGCAGTCGCTACCCGACTAGGGGCCAAGAGACCCAGTACTTC. This gives the protein CASSRYPTRGQETQYF.